These 12 T cell receptor beta chains were sequenced from one sample in a study of T-cell reconstitution after alpha-beta-depleted transplantation in children. Unique molecular identifiers tagged the TCRbeta library. From the PCR reads, TCRdb called clonotypes with MiXCR, one entry per CDR3 protein. The sample lists around 680,000 distinct CDR3 sequences, about 15% seen once, with approximately 1.1% in the top ten. Sequenced here: PBMCs from the stem cell graft donor, sampled from the stem cell graft. The receptors come from a human donor who donated a stem cell graft to a child with acute myeloid leukemia.

This clonotype showed up just a few times. The genes are TRBV20-1 and TRBJ2-2; TRBD1 agrees at 8 bases. V shed 5 bases, J shed 4 bases, and the junction held 6 bases outside the gene matches. Germline assignment: CDR1 DFQATT and CDR2 SNEGSKA (reference sequence). The CDR3 has 14 residues. The CDR3 here is CSAHGQGVTGELFF. The CDR3 region has the DNA TGCAGTGCTCATGGACAGGGAGTCACCGGGGAGCTGTTTTTT.

This clonotype was recorded a few times. V usage is TRBV6-5 and J usage is TRBJ2-1, with 9 nucleotides matching TRBD2. This CDR3 region has 15 residues. The germline gives CDR1 MNHEY, CDR2 SVGAGI. The J segment lost 10 bases and the V segment lost 6 bases, leaving 13 bases of the junction unmatched. The CDR3 region has the DNA TGTGCCAGCAGGGGCGGGGGGGCCTTCGTATCCGAGCAGTTCTTC. The encoded protein is CASRGGGAFVSEQFF.

This clonotype was seen more than once but under ten times. The chain links TRBV12-3 or TRBV12-4 to TRBJ2-3; unclear D gene. The CDR3 sequence is 16 residues long. The V end lost 5 bases, the J end lost 1 base, and 16 bases lay between the germline ends. The CDR3 DNA is TGTGCCAGCAGTCCCCCGGGCCCCCATGGCACAGATACGCAGTATTTT. It yields the protein CASSPPGPHGTDTQYF.

The V call is TRBV7-8, the J call TRBJ2-2; D uncertain. With 2 bases removed from V and 4 bases from J, the gap between germline ends came to 20 bases. There are 18 residues in the CDR3. The germline CDR1 and CDR2 sequences are SGHVS and FQNEAQ. The CDR3 sequence: CASSLRAVLGARTGELFF. The CDR3 DNA reads TGTGCCAGCAGCTTAAGGGCGGTTCTTGGAGCCCGCACCGGGGAGCTGTTTTTT.

The chain is built from TRBV20-1 and TRBJ1-2; 8 nucleotides align to TRBD1. This CDR3 contains 13 residues. Germline V gene lookup returns CDR1 DFQATT and CDR2 SNEGSKA (reference sequence). Trimming cost V 6 bases and J 2 bases; bases outside gene matches: 5. CDR3 in DNA: TGCAGTGCGAGGACAGGGCTAAACTATGGCTACACCTTC. Translation gives CSARTGLNYGYTF.

The sample holds many counts of this clonotype. V gene TRBV20-1 combines with J gene TRBJ1-2; D is possibly TRBD1 (6 bases). V shed 3 bases and J shed 2 bases, with 22 bases lying between them. Germline CDR1 DFQATT, CDR2 SNEGSKA (reference sequence). The CDR3 is made up of 17 amino acids. CDR3 amino acids: CSARDVTRNDRNYGYTF. The CDR3 DNA is TGCAGTGCTAGGGATGTGACGAGAAACGACAGGAACTATGGCTACACCTTC.

This chain uses TRBV27 with TRBJ2-7; tentatively, D is TRBD1 or TRBD2 (5 bases each). V lost 6 bases and J lost 6, with 21 bases in between. The CDR3 runs to 15 residues. The V gene's germline CDR1 is MNHEY and CDR2 SMNVEV (reference sequence). The CDR3 protein is CASSPAGTESGEQYF. For the CDR3, the DNA is TGTGCCAGCAGCCCTGCCGGGACCGAATCCGGCGAGCAGTACTTC.

This clonotype was found a few times. The chain recombines TRBV20-1 with TRBJ2-1, with 13 nucleotides matching TRBD2. Germline CDR1 is DFQATT and CDR2 is SNEGSKA (reference sequence). The ends lost 0 bases at V and 6 bases at J; junction bases unmatched: 11. The CDR3 is 18 residues long. CDR3 in amino acids: CSARDSGTSGAAANEQFF. For the CDR3, the DNA is TGCAGTGCTAGAGATTCCGGGACTAGCGGGGCCGCCGCCAATGAGCAGTTCTTC.

The chain combines TRBV12-3 or TRBV12-4 with TRBJ2-5; 9 bases align to TRBD2. This CDR3 has 15 amino acids. J was trimmed by 5 bases and V by 8 bases; bases with no gene match: 12. This CDR3 is CASLRAGGLYETQYF. CDR3 sequence (DNA): TGTGCCAGCCTAAGGGCGGGGGGGCTATACGAGACCCAGTACTTC.

This clonotype turned up a few times. DNA for the CDR3: TGTGCCAGCGGGGGGGATTCCACAGATACGCAGTATTTT. Translated, it gives CASGGDSTDTQYF. The V and J genes are TRBV7-3 and TRBJ2-3; 7 nucleotides line up with TRBD2. The CDR3 covers 13 residues. Per germline, CDR1 SGHTA and CDR2 FQGTGA. With V trimmed by 8 bases and J by 2 bases, 4 bases remained unmatched.

This clonotype appeared once. The V and J genes are TRBV7-2 and TRBJ1-5; D may be TRBD1 (6 bases). The length of the CDR3 is 14 residues. Germline V gene sequence: CDR1 SGHTA, CDR2 FQGNSA. The V end was cut by 5 bases, the J end by 7 bases, with 15 bases between. This CDR3 reads CASSPRGLGQPQHF. CDR3 DNA: TGTGCCAGCAGCCCCAGGGGACTGGGACAGCCCCAGCATTTT. The full variable domain, with the rest looked up from reference TRBV7-2 and TRBJ1-5, is GAGVSQSPSNKVTEKGKDVELRCDPISGHTALYWYRQSLGQGLEFLIYFQGNSAPDKSGLPSDRFSAERTGGSVSTLTIQRTQQEDSAVYLCASSPRGLGQPQHFGDGTRLSIL.

This clonotype was counted at least ten times. V is TRBV20-1 and J is TRBJ2-5; D ambiguous. The CDR3 consists of 12 residues. With 6 bases removed from V and 3 bases from J, the gap between germline ends came to 11 bases. Germline V gene lookup returns CDR1 DFQATT and CDR2 SNEGSKA (reference sequence). CDR3 DNA: TGCAGTGCCGGTGACGAGGAAGAGACCCAGTACTTC. Its translation is CSAGDEEETQYF.